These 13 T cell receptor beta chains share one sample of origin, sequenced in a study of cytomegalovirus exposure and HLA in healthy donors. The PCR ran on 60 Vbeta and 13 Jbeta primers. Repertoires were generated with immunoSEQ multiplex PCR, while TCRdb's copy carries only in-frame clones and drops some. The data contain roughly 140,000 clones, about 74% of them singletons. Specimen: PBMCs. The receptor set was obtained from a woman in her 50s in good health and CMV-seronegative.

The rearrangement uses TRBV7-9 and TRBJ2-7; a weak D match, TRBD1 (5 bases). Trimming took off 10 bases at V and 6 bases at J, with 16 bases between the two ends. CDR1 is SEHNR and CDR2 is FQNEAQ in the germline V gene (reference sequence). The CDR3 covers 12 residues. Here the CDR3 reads CATLDSHTEQYF. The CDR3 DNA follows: TGTGCCACCCTAGACAGTCACACCGAGCAGTACTTC.

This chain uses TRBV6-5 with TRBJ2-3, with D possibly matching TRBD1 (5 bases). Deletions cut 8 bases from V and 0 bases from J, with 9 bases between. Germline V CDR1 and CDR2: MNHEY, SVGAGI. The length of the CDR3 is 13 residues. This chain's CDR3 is CASLGRSTDTQYF. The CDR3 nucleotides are TGTGCCAGCTTGGGGCGGAGCACAGATACGCAGTATTTT.

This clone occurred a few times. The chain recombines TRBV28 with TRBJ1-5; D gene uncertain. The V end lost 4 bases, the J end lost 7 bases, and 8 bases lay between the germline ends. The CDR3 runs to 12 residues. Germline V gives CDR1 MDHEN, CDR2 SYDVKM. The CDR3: CASSSVYQPQHF. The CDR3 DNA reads TGTGCCAGCAGTTCGGTATACCAGCCCCAGCATTTT. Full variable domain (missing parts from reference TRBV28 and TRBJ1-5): DVKVTQSSRYLVKRTGEKVFLECVQDMDHENMFWYRQDPGLGLRLIYFSYDVKMKEKGDIPEGYSVSREKKERFSLILESASTNQTSMYLCASSSVYQPQHFGDGTRLSIL.

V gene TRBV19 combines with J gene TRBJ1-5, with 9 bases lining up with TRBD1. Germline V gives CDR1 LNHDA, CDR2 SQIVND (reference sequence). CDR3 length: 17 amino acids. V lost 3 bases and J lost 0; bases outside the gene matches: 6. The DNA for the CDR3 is TGTGCCAGTAGTATGGGGACAGGGAGGTTTAGCAATCAGCCCCAGCATTTT. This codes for CASSMGTGRFSNQPQHF.

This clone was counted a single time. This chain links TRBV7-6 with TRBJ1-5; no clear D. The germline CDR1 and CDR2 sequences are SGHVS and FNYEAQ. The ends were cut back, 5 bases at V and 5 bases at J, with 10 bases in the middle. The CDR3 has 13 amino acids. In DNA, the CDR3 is TGTGCCAGCAGCCCCATGGGCGATCAGCCCCAGCATTTT. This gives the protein CASSPMGDQPQHF. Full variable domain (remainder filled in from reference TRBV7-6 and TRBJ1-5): GAGVSQSPRYKVTKRGQDVALRCDPISGHVSLYWYRQALGQGPEFLTYFNYEAQQDKSGLPNDRFSAERPEGSISTLTIQRTEQRDSAMYRCASSPMGDQPQHFGDGTRLSIL.

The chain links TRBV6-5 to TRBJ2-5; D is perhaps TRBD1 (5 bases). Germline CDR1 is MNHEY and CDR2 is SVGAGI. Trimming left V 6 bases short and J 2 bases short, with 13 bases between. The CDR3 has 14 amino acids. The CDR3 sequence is CASSPSRAQETQYF. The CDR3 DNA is TGTGCCAGCAGCCCTTCCAGGGCACAAGAGACCCAGTACTTC.

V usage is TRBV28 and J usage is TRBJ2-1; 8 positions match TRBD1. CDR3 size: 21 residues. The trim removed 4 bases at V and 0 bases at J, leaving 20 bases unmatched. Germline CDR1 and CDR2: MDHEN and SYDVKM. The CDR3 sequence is CASSSIRRIFGTGVSYNEQFF. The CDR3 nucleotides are TGTGCCAGCAGTTCCATCCGTCGAATCTTCGGGACAGGAGTCTCCTACAATGAGCAGTTCTTC.

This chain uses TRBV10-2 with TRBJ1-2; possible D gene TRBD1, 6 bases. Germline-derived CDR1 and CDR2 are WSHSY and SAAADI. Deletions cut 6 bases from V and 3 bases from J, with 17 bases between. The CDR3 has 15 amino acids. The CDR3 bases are TGCGCCAGCAGCGGACAGATAAAAAGGGACTATGGCTACACCTTC. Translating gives CASSGQIKRDYGYTF.

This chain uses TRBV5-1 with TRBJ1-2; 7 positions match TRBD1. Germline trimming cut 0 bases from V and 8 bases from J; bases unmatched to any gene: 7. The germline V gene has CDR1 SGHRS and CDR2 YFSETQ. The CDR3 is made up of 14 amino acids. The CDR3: CASSLENRGWGYTF. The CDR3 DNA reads TGCGCCAGCAGCTTGGAAAACAGGGGTTGGGGCTACACCTTC.

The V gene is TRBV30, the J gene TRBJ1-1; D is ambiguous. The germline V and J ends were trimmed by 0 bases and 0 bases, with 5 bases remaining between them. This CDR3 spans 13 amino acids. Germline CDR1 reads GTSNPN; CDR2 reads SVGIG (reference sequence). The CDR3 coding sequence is TGTGCCTGGAGTGTACATCTGAACACTGAAGCTTTCTTT. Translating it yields CAWSVHLNTEAFF.

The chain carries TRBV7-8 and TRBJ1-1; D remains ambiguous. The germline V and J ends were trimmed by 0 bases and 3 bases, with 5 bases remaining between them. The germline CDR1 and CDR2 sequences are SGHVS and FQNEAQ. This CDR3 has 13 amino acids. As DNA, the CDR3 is TGTGCCAGCAGCTTAGCGGCAGACACTGAAGCTTTCTTT. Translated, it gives CASSLAADTEAFF.

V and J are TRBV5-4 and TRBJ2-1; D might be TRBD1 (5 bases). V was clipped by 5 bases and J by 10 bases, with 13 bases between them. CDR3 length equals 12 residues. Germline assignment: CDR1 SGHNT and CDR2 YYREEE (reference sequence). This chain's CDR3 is CASRPAWGEQFF. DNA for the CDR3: TGTGCCAGCAGACCAGCCTGGGGCGAGCAGTTCTTC.

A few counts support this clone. The CDR3 reads CASGGRRGNTEAFF. DNA of the CDR3: TGTGCCAGTGGGGGACGGCGGGGGAACACTGAAGCTTTCTTT. The chain recombines TRBV19 with TRBJ1-1, with D possibly TRBD1 on 5 matching bases. The CDR3 is 14 residues long. Germline values: CDR1 LNHDA, CDR2 SQIVND (reference sequence). Trimming stripped 8 bases from V and 1 base from J, with 14 bases between.